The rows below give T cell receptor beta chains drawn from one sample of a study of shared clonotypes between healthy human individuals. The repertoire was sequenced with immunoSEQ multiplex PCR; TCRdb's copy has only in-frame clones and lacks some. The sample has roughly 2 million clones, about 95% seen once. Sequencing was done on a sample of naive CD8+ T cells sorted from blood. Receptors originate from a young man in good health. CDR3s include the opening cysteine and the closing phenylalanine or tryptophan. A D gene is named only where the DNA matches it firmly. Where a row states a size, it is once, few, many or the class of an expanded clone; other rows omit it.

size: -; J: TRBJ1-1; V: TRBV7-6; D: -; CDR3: CASSLEGDTEAFF; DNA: TGTGCCAGCAGCTTAGAGGGAGACACTGAAGCTTTCTTT
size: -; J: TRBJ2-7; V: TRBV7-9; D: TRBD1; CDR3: CASSSGQGGLYEQYF; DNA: TGTGCCAGCAGCTCCGGACAGGGTGGTTTATACGAGCAGTACTTC
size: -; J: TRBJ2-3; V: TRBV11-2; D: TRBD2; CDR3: CASSLGTRAVADTQYF; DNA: TGTGCCAGCAGCTTGGGGACTAGAGCAGTGGCAGATACGCAGTATTTT
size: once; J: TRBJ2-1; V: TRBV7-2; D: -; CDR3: CASSLISSQAMAQEQFF; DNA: TGTGCCAGCAGCTTAATATCCAGCCAAGCAATGGCCCAAGAGCAGTTCTTC
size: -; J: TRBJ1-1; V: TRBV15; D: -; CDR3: CATSRDRRENTEAFF; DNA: TGTGCCACCAGCAGAGATCGAAGGGAGAACACTGAAGCTTTCTTT
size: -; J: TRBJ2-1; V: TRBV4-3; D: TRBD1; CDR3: CASSQGQGSREQFF; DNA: TGCGCCAGCAGCCAAGGACAGGGAAGCCGAGAGCAGTTCTTC
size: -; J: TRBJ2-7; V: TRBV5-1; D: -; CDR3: CASSLGTLHLAYEQYF; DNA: TGCGCCAGCAGCCTAGGGACACTGCATTTAGCCTACGAGCAGTACTTC
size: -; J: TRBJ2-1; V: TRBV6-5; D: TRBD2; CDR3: CASSYGAGTLFEQFF; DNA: TGTGCCAGCAGTTACGGAGCGGGGACCCTCTTCGAGCAGTTCTTC
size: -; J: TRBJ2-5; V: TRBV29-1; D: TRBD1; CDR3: CSVETGNRETQYF; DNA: TGCAGCGTGGAGACAGGGAATCGAGAGACCCAGTACTTC
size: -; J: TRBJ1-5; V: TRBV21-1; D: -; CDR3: CASSKERGREQPQHF; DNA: TGTGCCAGCAGCAAAGAGAGGGGCAGGGAGCAGCCCCAGCATTTT
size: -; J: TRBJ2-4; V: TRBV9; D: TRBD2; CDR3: CASSPGLAGVTRDIQYF; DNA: TGTGCCAGCAGCCCGGGACTAGCGGGAGTCACTCGCGACATTCAGTACTTC
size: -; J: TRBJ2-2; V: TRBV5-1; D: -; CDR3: CASTHETPAVAGELFF; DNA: TGCGCCAGCACCCACGAGACGCCAGCGGTGGCCGGGGAGCTGTTTTTT
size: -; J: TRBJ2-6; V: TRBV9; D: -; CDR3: CASSVAGVGANVLTF; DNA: TGTGCCAGCAGCGTAGCAGGGGTCGGGGCCAACGTCCTGACTTTC
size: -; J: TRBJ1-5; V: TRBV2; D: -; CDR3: CASSENSTTWAGLSNQPQHF; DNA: TGTGCCAGCAGTGAAAATTCGACAACGTGGGCGGGACTTAGCAATCAGCCCCAGCATTTT
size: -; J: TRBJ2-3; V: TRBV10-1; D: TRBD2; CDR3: CASSGPGGGITDTQYF; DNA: TGCGCCAGCAGTGGCCCTGGCGGGGGGATCACAGATACGCAGTATTTT
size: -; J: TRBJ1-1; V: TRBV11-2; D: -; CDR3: CASSPTAPSHIWAFF; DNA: TGTGCCAGCAGCCCCACCGCACCTTCCCATATCTGGGCTTTCTTT
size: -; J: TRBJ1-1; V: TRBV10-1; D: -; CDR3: CASSVSRGQAEAFF; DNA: TGCGCCAGCAGTGTCTCACGAGGGCAAGCTGAAGCTTTCTTT
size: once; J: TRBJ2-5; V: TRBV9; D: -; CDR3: CASSVDGNSGIGETQYF; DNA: TGTGCCAGCAGCGTAGACGGGAACTCAGGGATAGGGGAGACCCAGTACTTC
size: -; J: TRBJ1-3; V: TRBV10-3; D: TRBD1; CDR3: CAISEPQGLATIYF; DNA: TGTGCCATCAGTGAGCCACAGGGGTTGGCCACCATATATTTT
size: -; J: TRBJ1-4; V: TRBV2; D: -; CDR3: CASRWGTASNEKLFF; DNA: TGTGCCAGCCGCTGGGGGACCGCATCTAATGAAAAACTGTTTTTT
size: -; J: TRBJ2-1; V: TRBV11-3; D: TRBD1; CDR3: CASSRRYGQGDGNEQFF; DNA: TGTGCCAGCAGCCGCCGGTACGGACAGGGGGACGGGAATGAGCAGTTCTTC
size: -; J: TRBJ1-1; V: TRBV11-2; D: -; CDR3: CASKLNTEAFF; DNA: TGTGCCAGCAAACTGAACACTGAAGCTTTCTTT
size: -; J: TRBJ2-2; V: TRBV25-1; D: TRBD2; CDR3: CASSYGTRYNTGELFF; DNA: TGTGCCAGCAGTTACGGGACTAGATATAACACCGGGGAGCTGTTTTTT
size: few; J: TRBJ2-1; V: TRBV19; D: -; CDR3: CASSNYNEQFF; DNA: TGTGCCAGTAGTAACTACAATGAGCAGTTCTTC
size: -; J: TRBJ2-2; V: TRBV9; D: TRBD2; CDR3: CASSVGEVAGPNTGELFF; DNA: TGTGCCAGCAGCGTAGGGGAAGTAGCGGGACCGAACACCGGGGAGCTGTTTTTT
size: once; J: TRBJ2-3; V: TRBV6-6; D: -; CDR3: CASSLAWTDTQYF; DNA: TGTGCCAGCAGCCTAGCGTGGACAGATACGCAGTATTTT
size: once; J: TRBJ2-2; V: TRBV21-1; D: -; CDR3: CASRRSGELFF; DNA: TGTGCCAGCAGAAGGTCCGGGGAGCTGTTTTTT
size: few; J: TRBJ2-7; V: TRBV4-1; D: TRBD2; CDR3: CASSLTSGSYEQYF; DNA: TGCGCCAGCAGCCTGACTAGCGGATCCTACGAGCAGTACTTC
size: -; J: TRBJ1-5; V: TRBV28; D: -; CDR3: CASSLRQDYYSNQPQHF; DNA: TGTGCCAGCAGTTTGCGACAGGATTACTATAGCAATCAGCCCCAGCATTTT
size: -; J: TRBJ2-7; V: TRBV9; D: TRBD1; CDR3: CASSPLSQGAHEQYF; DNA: TGTGCCAGCAGCCCACTGTCCCAGGGGGCACACGAGCAGTACTTC
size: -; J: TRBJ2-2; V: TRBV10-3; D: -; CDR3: CAIIPDTNTGELFF; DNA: TGTGCCATCATTCCGGACACCAACACCGGGGAGCTGTTTTTT
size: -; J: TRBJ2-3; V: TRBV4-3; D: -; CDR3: CASSQGTPVRSTDTQYF; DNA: TGCGCCAGCAGCCAGGGAACCCCTGTCAGAAGCACAGATACGCAGTATTTT
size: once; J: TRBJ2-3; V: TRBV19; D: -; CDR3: CASNPDGHYTDTQYF; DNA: TGTGCCAGTAATCCCGACGGACACTACACAGATACGCAGTATTTT
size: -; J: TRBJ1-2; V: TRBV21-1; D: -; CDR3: CASSNSQLGYGYTF; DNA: TGTGCCAGCAGCAACTCACAGCTTGGCTATGGCTACACCTTC
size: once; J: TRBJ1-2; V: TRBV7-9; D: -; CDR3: CASSFGTEFNTF; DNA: TGTGCCAGCAGCTTTGGGACCGAATTTAACACCTTC
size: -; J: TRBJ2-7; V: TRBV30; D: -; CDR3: CAWSTRIPEQYF; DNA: TGTGCCTGGAGTACAAGAATCCCCGAGCAGTACTTC
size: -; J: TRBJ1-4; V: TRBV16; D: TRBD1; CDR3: CASSPPGQLNEKLFF; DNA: TGTGCCAGCAGCCCACCGGGACAGCTTAATGAAAAACTGTTTTTT
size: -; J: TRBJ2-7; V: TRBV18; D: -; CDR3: CASSPNEEGTYEQYF; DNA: TGTGCCAGCTCACCAAATGAGGAGGGGACCTACGAGCAGTACTTC
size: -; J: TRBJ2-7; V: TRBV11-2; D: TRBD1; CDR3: CASSLAPTTGLGQYF; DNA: TGTGCCAGCAGCTTAGCCCCAACGACAGGGCTCGGGCAGTACTTC
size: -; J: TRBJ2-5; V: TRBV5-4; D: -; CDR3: CASSLGLTQETQYF; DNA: TGTGCCAGCAGCTTGGGACTGACCCAAGAGACCCAGTACTTC
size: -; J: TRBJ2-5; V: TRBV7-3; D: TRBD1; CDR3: CASSMGQGYETQYF; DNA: TGTGCCAGCAGCATGGGACAGGGTTACGAGACCCAGTACTTC
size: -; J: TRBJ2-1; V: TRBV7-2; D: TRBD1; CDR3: CASSLGQGAYNEQFF; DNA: TGTGCCAGCAGCTTAGGACAGGGGGCCTACAATGAGCAGTTCTTC
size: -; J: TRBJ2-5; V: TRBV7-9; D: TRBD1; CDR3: CASSLAQGAVETQYF; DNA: TGTGCCAGCAGCTTAGCGCAGGGGGCCGTGGAGACCCAGTACTTC
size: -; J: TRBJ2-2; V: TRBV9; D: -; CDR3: CASSGPVGGDTGELFF; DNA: TGTGCCAGCAGCGGGCCTGTGGGGGGCGACACCGGGGAGCTGTTTTTT